One T cell receptor (beta chain) is described in this entry. These data belong to a study of shared clonotypes between healthy human individuals. Profiled with immunoSEQ multiplex PCR; TCRdb holds only in-frame clones, not every one. Of 1,100,000 or so clones listed, approximately 80% are singletons. V lost 0 bases and J lost 6, with 12 bases in between. The CDR3 consists of 14 residues. Germline loops: CDR1 SGHDT, CDR2 YYEEEE. The V call is TRBV5-6, the J call TRBJ2-5; possibly TRBD1 for D (5 bases). The receptor was derived from a man between 18 and 35 years old in good health. Some clones in this sample may be carry-over from other donors' samples. Specimen: memory CD4+ T cells from PBMCs. Subset meaning: CD45RA-negative fraction. The CDR3 spells CASSLAQAGKTQYF. CDR3 sequence (DNA): TGTGCCAGCAGCTTGGCACAGGCTGGAAAGACCCAGTACTTC.